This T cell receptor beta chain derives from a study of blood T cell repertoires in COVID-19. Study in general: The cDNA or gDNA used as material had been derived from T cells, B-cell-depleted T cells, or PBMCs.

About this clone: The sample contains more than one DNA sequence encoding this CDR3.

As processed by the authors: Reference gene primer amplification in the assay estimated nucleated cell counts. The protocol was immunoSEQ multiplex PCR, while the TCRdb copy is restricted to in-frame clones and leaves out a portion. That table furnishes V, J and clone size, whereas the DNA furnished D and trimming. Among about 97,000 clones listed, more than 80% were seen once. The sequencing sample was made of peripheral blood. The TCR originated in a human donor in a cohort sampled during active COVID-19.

The CDR3 nucleotides are TGTGCCACCAGCAGAGATTCATATGGCTACACCTTC. Amino acid sequence: CATSRDSYGYTF. The rearrangement links TRBV15 to TRBJ1-2, with D hard to call. The CDR3 sequence is 12 residues long. CDR1 is LNHNV and CDR2 is YYDKDF in the germline V gene (reference sequence). Deletions cut 0 bases from V and 5 bases from J, with 4 bases between.